This T cell receptor beta chain originates from a study of breast tumors, draining lymph nodes, adjacent tissues. The V and J ends lost 7 bases and 7 bases respectively, with 19 bases between them. CDR3 length: 14 residues. General observations from the study: Compared with lymph nodes, tumors were less diverse; compared with nontumor tissue, more.

TCRdb itself ran the multiplex PCR reads through MiXCR, one entry per CDR3 protein. In the table there are about 60,000 distinct CDR3 sequences, around three fifths of which are singletons. This clonotype was recorded many times. The antigen remains undetermined. The chain has TRBV12-3 or TRBV12-4 and TRBJ2-5; D possibly uses TRBD1 or TRBD2 (6 bases each). Specimen: breast tumor tissue. The receptor was derived from a female donor with breast cancer. Some clones in this sample may be carry-over from other donors' samples. This chain's CDR3 is CASIHRAEGGTQYF. The CDR3 bases are TGTGCCAGCATCCACCGAGCCGAGGGGGGGACCCAGTACTTC.